What follows are 17 T cell receptor beta chains derived from one specimen sequenced in a study of technical replicates of blood from a handful of donors. Here immunoSEQ multiplex PCR was the method, and the copy in TCRdb shows in-frame clones only, minus some. In the table there are around 78,000 clones, 94% of which are singletons. The sample comprised T cells isolated from PBMCs. These TCRs come from a human donor in good health.

The J gene is TRBJ1-5, the V gene TRBV6-5, with unresolved D. Trimming removed 0 bases at V and 0 bases at J, with 6 bases between. The germline gives CDR1 MNHEY, CDR2 SVGAGI. This CDR3 is built from 15 residues. The CDR3 loop reads CASSYSGASNQPQHF. CDR3 nucleotides: TGTGCCAGCAGTTACTCGGGAGCTAGCAATCAGCCCCAGCATTTT.

V and J are TRBV2 and TRBJ1-2, with 9 bases matching TRBD1. The CDR3 has 13 residues. The junction had 6 bases not matched to a gene; V was cut back by 6 bases and J by 7 bases. The germline CDR1 and CDR2 sequences are SNHLY and FYNNEI. CDR3 coding DNA: TGTGCCAGCAGAACCACAGGGGGCGGTGGCTACACCTTC. This encodes CASRTTGGGGYTF.

This clone was recorded only once. The J gene is TRBJ1-5, the V gene TRBV27, with D maybe TRBD1 (5 bases). This CDR3 spans 16 amino acids. With 5 bases removed from V and 0 bases from J, the gap between germline ends came to 14 bases. Germline loops: CDR1 MNHEY, CDR2 SMNVEV (reference sequence). Here the CDR3 DNA reads TGTGCCAGCAGTCCCGCAGGGTATTATAGCAATCAGCCCCAGCATTTT. This codes for CASSPAGYYSNQPQHF.

The V call is TRBV27, the J call TRBJ2-4; no clear D gene. The CDR3 consists of 16 residues. Trimming took 6 bases from V and 1 from J, leaving 16 bases between them. Germline V lookup: CDR1 MNHEY, CDR2 SMNVEV (reference sequence). The CDR3 DNA reads TGTGCCAGCAGCCCACTTCGTGTTTTGGCCAAAAACATTCAGTACTTC. Amino acid sequence: CASSPLRVLAKNIQYF.

The chain couples TRBV4-1 to TRBJ1-2, with 10 nucleotides matching TRBD1. The germline V gene has CDR1 MGHRA and CDR2 YSYEKL. The length of the CDR3 is 15 residues. V trimming: 5 bases; J trimming: 2 bases; junction bases outside the gene matches: 5. The CDR3 nucleotides read TGCGCCAGCAGCAATCCGGGACAGGGGAACTATGGCTACACCTTC. It translates to CASSNPGQGNYGYTF.

CDR3 residues: CSATPGQGSYEQYF. In nucleotides, the CDR3 is TGCAGCGCGACACCCGGACAGGGGTCCTACGAGCAGTACTTC. The chain combines TRBV29-1 with TRBJ2-7; TRBD1 aligns across 9 bases. With 7 bases clipped from V and 1 base from J, the junction kept 8 bases outside the gene matches. Germline V gene data show CDR1 as SQVTM and CDR2 as ANQGSEA. The CDR3 totals 14 residues.

The rearrangement links TRBV9 to TRBJ1-2; the D gene is possibly TRBD1 (5 bases). Trimming left V 0 bases short and J 3 bases short, with 15 bases between. The CDR3 length is 16 residues. CDR1 and CDR2 (germline): SGDLS, YYNGEE. The CDR3: CASSVALQGDHYGYTF. In nucleotides, the CDR3 is TGTGCCAGCAGCGTAGCTCTCCAGGGCGATCACTATGGCTACACCTTC.

This sequence joins TRBV7-6 and TRBJ2-7; a weak D match, TRBD1 (5 bases). Trimming took off 0 bases at V and 8 bases at J, with 8 bases between the two ends. Germline CDR1 reads SGHVS; CDR2 reads FNYEAQ. CDR3 length: 12 amino acids. In DNA, the CDR3 is TGTGCCAGCAGCTTAGCGGGGCAGAAGCAGTACTTC. It encodes CASSLAGQKQYF.

This clone was counted once. The V gene is TRBV27, the J gene TRBJ1-2, with 7 bases fitting TRBD1. Losses at the gene ends were 3 bases for V and 4 bases for J; bases not matched to a gene: 5. The germline V gene has CDR1 MNHEY and CDR2 SMNVEV (reference sequence). This CDR3 is built from 14 residues. The DNA for the CDR3 is TGTGCCAGCAGTTTCTCGACAGGGACCTATGGCTACACCTTC. This translates into CASSFSTGTYGYTF.

The genes are TRBV7-9 and TRBJ2-1; 8 bases align to TRBD2. The CDR3 is 17 residues long. Losses at the gene ends were 5 bases for V and 3 bases for J; bases not matched to a gene: 12. Germline V gene sequence: CDR1 SEHNR, CDR2 FQNEAQ (reference sequence). The CDR3 reads CASSQGKSGRNYNEQFF. The CDR3 DNA is TGTGCCAGCAGCCAAGGAAAAAGCGGGAGAAACTACAATGAGCAGTTCTTC.

V usage is TRBV6-1 and J usage is TRBJ2-1; 10 positions agree with TRBD2. The V gene's germline CDR1 is MNHNS and CDR2 SASEGT. V was clipped by 1 base and J by 8 bases; unmatched bases: 8. CDR3 length: 16 amino acids. The chain's CDR3 is CASSEGSSGGADEQFF. CDR3 DNA: TGTGCCAGCAGTGAAGGCTCCAGCGGGGGGGCGGATGAGCAGTTCTTC.

The gene calls are TRBV5-1 and TRBJ2-4; TRBD1 aligns across 8 bases. Germline V lookup: CDR1 SGHRS, CDR2 YFSETQ. V lost 5 bases and J lost 7; bases outside the gene matches: 5. This CDR3 is 13 amino acids long. In DNA form, the CDR3 reads TGCGCCAGCAGACCAGGACAGGGTAACATTCAGTACTTC. Its translation: CASRPGQGNIQYF.

The CDR3 sequence: CASSEHRDGQPQHF. The CDR3 bases are TGTGCCAGCAGTGAGCACAGGGATGGACAGCCCCAGCATTTT. The genes are TRBV6-1 and TRBJ1-5, with D perhaps matching TRBD1 (6 bases). CDR3 length: 14 amino acids. Germline V CDR1 and CDR2: MNHNS, SASEGT. The V end was cut by 3 bases, the J end by 7 bases, with 13 bases between.

Only one count was recorded for this clone. The V and J genes are TRBV7-3 and TRBJ2-1; TRBD1 is a possible D gene (5 bases). Deletions cut 2 bases from V and 1 base from J, with 6 bases between. There are 14 residues in the CDR3. The V gene's germline CDR1 is SGHTA and CDR2 FQGTGA. CDR3 sequence: CASSLQGSYNEQFF. The CDR3 DNA follows: TGTGCCAGCAGCTTACAGGGTTCCTACAATGAGCAGTTCTTC.

The rearrangement links TRBV19 to TRBJ1-1; D is unresolved. Trimming took 4 bases from V and 6 from J, leaving 21 bases between them. The CDR3 is made up of 16 amino acids. Germline V gene data show CDR1 as LNHDA and CDR2 as SQIVND (reference sequence). The CDR3 region is CASSKMGSLQTSEAFF. The DNA of the CDR3 is TGTGCCAGTAGTAAAATGGGCAGCCTCCAAACGTCTGAAGCTTTCTTT.

Only one count was recorded for this clone. CDR3 DNA sequence: TGTGCCGCGAGGCTCCCACCGGGTTCCACCGGGGAGCTGTTTTTT. It codes for CAARLPPGSTGELFF. This chain links TRBV6-1 with TRBJ2-2; D is unclear. Between the trimmed V and J ends, which lost 11 bases and 4 bases, there was a span of 20 bases. This CDR3 is 15 amino acids long. In germline, CDR1 is MNHNS, CDR2 SASEGT.

The chain has TRBV11-3 and TRBJ2-6; TRBD1 matches at 7 bases. The J segment lost 0 bases and the V segment lost 2 bases, leaving 7 bases of the junction unmatched. Germline V gives CDR1 SGHNT, CDR2 YENEEA. CDR3 length: 18 amino acids. In nucleotides, the CDR3 is TGTGCCAGCAGCTTATCGGGACAGCTTCTCTCTGGGGCCAACGTCCTGACTTTC. Its protein is CASSLSGQLLSGANVLTF.